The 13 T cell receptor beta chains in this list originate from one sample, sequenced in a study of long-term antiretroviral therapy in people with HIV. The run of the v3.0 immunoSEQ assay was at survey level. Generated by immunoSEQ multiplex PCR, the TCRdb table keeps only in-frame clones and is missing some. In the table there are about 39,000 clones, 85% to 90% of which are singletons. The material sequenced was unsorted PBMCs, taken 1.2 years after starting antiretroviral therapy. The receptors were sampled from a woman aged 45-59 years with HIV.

CDR3 sequence: CASSLGGGGTDTQYF. In DNA, the CDR3 is TGTGCCAGCAGTCTTGGAGGGGGGGGCACAGATACGCAGTATTTT. The rearrangement uses TRBV25-1 and TRBJ2-3; TRBD2 is a possible D gene (7 bases). Germline V gene lookup returns CDR1 MGHDK and CDR2 SYGVNS. The V end lost 5 bases, the J end lost 1 base, and 13 bases lay between the germline ends. CDR3 length: 15 residues.

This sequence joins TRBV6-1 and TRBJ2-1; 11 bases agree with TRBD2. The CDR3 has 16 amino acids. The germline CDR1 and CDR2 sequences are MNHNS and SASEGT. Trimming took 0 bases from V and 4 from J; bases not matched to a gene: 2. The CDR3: CASSEAGLAGYNEQFF. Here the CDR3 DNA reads TGTGCCAGCAGTGAAGCCGGACTAGCGGGTTACAATGAGCAGTTCTTC.

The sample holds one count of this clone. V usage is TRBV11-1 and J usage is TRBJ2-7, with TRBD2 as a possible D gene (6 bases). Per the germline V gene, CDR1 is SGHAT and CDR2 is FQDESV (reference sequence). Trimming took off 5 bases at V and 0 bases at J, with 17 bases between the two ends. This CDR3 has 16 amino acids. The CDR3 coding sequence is TGTGCCAGCAGCCCAAGAGGGAGGACTTTCTCCTACGAGCAGTACTTC. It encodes CASSPRGRTFSYEQYF. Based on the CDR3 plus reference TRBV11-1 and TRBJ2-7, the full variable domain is EAEVAQSPRYKITEKSQAVAFWCDPISGHATLYWYRQILGQGPELLVQFQDESVVDDSQLPKDRFSAERLKGVDSTLKIQPAELGDSAMYLCASSPRGRTFSYEQYFGPGTRLTVT.

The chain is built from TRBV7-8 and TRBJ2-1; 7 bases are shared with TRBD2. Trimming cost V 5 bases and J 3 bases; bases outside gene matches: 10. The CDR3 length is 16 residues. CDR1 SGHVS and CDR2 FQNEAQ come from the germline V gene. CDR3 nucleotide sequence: TGTGCCAGCAGCCTCAGGCGCGGGAGTCTCTACAATGAGCAGTTCTTC. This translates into CASSLRRGSLYNEQFF.

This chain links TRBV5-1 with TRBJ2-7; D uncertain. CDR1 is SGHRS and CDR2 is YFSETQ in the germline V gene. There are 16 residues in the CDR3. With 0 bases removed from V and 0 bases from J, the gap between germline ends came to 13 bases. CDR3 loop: CASSLGMSSSSYEQYF. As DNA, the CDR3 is TGCGCCAGCAGCTTGGGGATGTCATCGAGCTCCTACGAGCAGTACTTC.

The CDR3 coding sequence is TGCGCCAGCAGCCAAATAGGGGGCGTCACCGGGGAGCTGTTTTTT. Translated, it gives CASSQIGGVTGELFF. V and J are TRBV4-1 and TRBJ2-2; the match to TRBD1 covers 7 bases. V was clipped by 2 bases and J by 4 bases; unmatched bases: 4. Germline V CDR1 and CDR2: MGHRA, YSYEKL. This CDR3 has 15 amino acids.

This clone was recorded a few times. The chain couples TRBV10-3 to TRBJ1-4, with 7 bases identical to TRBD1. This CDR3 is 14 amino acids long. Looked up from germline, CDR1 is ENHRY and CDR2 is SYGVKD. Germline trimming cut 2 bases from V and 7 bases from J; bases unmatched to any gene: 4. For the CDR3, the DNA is TGTGCCATCAGTGAGATCAGGGGGGGTGAAAAACTGTTTTTT. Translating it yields CAISEIRGGEKLFF.

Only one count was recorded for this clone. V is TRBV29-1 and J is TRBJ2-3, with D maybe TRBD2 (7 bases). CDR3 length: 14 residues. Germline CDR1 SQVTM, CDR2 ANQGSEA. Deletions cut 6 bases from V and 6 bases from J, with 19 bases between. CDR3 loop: CSVEGGPGADTQYF. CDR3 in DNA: TGCAGCGTGGAGGGGGGGCCGGGCGCTGATACGCAGTATTTT.

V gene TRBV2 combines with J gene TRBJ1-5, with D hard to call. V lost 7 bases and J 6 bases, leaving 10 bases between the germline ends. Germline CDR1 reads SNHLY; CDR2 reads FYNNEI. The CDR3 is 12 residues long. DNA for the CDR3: TGTGCCAGCAACCAGGAGACTCAGCCCCAGCATTTT. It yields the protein CASNQETQPQHF.

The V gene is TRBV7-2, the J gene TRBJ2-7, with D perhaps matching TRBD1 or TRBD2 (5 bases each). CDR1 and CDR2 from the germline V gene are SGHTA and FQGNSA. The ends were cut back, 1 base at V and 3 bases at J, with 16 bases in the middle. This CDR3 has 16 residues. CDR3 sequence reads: CASSLEEGNQGYEQYF. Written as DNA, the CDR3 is TGTGCCAGCAGCTTAGAAGAGGGAAACCAGGGCTACGAGCAGTACTTC.

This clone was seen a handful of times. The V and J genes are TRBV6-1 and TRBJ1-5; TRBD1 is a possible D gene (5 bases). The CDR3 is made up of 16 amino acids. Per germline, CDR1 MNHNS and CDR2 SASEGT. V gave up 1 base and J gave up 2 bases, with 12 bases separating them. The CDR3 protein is CASSEVRGTGNQPQHF. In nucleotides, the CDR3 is TGTGCCAGCAGTGAAGTGAGGGGTACGGGCAATCAGCCCCAGCATTTT.

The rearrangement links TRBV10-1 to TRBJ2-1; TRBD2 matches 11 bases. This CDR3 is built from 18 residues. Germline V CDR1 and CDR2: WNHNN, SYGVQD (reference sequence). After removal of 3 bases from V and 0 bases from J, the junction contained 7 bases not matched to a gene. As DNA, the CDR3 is TGCGCCAGCAGTGACCTAATTAGCGGGGGGGTCTCCTACAATGAGCAGTTCTTC. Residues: CASSDLISGGVSYNEQFF.

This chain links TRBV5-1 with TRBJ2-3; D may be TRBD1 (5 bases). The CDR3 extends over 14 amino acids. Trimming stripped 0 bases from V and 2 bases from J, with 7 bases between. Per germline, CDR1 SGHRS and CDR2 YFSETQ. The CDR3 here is CASSLGQITDTQYF. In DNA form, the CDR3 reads TGCGCCAGCAGCTTGGGACAGATCACAGATACGCAGTATTTT.